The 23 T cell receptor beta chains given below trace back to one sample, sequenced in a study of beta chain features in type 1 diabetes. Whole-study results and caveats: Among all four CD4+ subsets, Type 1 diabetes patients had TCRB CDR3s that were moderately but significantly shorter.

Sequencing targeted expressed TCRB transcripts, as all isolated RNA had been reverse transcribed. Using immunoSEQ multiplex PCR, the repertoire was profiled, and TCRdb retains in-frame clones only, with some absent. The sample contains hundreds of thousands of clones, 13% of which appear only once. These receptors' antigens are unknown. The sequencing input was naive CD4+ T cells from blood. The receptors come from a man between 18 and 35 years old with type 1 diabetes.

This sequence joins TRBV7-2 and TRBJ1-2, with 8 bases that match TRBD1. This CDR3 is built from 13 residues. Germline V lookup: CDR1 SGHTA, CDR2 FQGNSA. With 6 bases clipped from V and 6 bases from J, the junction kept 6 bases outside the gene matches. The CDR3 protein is CASSRKTGDGYTF. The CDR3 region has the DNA TGTGCCAGCAGTCGAAAGACAGGGGATGGCTACACCTTC.

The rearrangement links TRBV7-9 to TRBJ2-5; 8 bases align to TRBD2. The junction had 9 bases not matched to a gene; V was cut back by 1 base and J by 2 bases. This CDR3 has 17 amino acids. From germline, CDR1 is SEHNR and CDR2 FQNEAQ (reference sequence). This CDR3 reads CASSLGSGVLSQETQYF. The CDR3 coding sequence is TGTGCCAGCAGCTTAGGTAGCGGGGTTCTCTCTCAAGAGACCCAGTACTTC.

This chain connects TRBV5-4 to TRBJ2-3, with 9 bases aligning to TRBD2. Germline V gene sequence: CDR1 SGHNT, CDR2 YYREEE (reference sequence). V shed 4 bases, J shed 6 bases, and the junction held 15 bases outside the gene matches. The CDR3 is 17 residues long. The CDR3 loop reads CASSRKGVAGAADTQYF. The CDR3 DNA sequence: TGTGCCAGCAGCCGGAAGGGTGTAGCGGGGGCGGCCGATACGCAGTATTTT.

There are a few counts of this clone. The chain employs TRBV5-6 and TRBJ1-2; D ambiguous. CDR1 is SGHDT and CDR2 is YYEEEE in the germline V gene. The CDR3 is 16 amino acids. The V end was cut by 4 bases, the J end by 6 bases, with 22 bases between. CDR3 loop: CASSPVGRREQHGYTF. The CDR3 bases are TGTGCCAGCAGCCCGGTCGGGCGGCGGGAGCAACATGGCTACACCTTC.

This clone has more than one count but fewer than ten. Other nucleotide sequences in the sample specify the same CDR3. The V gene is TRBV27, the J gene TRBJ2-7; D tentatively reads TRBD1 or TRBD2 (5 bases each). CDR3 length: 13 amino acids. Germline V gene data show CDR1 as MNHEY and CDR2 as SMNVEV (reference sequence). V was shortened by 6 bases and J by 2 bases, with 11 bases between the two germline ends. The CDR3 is CASSLGPPYEQYF. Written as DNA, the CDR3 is TGTGCCAGCAGCCTGGGACCCCCCTACGAGCAGTACTTC.

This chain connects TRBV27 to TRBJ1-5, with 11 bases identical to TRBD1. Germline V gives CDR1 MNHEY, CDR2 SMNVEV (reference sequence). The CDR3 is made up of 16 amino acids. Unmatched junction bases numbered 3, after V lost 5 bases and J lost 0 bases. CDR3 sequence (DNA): TGTGCCAGCAGTACCGGACAGGGGGCTAGCAATCAGCCCCAGCATTTT. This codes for CASSTGQGASNQPQHF.

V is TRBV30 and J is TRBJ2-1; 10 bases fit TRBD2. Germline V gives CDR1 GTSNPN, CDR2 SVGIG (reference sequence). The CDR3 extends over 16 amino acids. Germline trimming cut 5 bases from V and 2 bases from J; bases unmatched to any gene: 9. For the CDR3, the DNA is TGTGCCTGGGTGATAGGGCTAGCGGGGGCCTACAATGAGCAGTTCTTC. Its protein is CAWVIGLAGAYNEQFF.

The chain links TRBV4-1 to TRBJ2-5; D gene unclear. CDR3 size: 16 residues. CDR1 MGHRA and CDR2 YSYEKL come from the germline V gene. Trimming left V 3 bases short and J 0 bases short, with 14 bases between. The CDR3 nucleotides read TGCGCCAGCAGCCAGATTGCCCGACTCCACCAAGAGACCCAGTACTTC. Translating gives CASSQIARLHQETQYF.

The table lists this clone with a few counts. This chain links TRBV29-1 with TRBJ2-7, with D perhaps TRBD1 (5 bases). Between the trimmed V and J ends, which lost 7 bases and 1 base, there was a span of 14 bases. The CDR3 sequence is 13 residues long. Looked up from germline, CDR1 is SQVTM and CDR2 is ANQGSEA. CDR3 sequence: CSAAGHTSYEQYF. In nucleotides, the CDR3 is TGCAGCGCCGCAGGGCATACATCCTACGAGCAGTACTTC.

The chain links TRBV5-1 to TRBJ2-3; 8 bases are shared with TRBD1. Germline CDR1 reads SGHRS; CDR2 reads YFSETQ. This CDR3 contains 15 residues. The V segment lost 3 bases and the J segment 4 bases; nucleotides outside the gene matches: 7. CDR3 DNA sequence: TGCGCCAGCAGCTGGAGACAGGGGATCGCAGATACGCAGTATTTT. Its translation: CASSWRQGIADTQYF.

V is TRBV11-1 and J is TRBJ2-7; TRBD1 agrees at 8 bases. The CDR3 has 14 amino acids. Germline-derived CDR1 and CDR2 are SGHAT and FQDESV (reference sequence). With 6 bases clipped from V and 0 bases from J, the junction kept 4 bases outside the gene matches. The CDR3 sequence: CASSRTGSSYEQYF. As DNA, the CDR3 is TGTGCCAGCAGTCGGACAGGGAGCTCCTACGAGCAGTACTTC.

CDR3 sequence: CASSSDLWRGLSTDTQYF. For the CDR3, the DNA is TGTGCCAGCAGCTCCGACCTTTGGCGGGGCCTCAGCACAGATACGCAGTATTTT. The V call is TRBV5-6, the J call TRBJ2-3; possibly TRBD2 for D (6 bases). V dropped 3 bases and J dropped 0 bases, with 20 bases sitting between them. The germline gives CDR1 SGHDT, CDR2 YYEEEE. This CDR3 has 18 amino acids.

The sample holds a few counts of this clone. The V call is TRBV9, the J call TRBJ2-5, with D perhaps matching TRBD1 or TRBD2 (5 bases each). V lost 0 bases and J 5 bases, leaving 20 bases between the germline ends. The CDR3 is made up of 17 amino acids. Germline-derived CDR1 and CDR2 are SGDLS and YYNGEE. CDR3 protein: CASSVGGWGPPVETQYF. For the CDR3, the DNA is TGTGCCAGCAGCGTAGGTGGGTGGGGACCGCCGGTTGAGACCCAGTACTTC.

The CDR3 coding sequence is TGCGCCAGCAGCTTTGGCCACACGGATGCCACAGATACGCAGTATTTT. Protein sequence: CASSFGHTDATDTQYF. The rearrangement uses TRBV5-1 and TRBJ2-3; D is unresolved. The germline V gene has CDR1 SGHRS and CDR2 YFSETQ. There are 16 residues in the CDR3. V lost 2 bases, J lost 2 bases, and 15 bases lay in between.

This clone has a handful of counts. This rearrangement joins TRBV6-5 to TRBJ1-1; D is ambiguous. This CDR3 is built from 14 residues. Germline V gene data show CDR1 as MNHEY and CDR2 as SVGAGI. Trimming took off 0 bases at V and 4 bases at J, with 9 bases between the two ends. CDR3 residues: CASSYSGWGTEAFF. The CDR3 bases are TGTGCCAGCAGTTACTCTGGGTGGGGCACTGAAGCTTTCTTT.

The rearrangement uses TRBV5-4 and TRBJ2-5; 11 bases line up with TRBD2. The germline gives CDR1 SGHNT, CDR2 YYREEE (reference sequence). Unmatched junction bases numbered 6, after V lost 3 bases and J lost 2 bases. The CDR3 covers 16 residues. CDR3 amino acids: CASSSQTSGNQETQYF. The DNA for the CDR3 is TGTGCCAGCAGCTCCCAGACTAGCGGGAATCAAGAGACCCAGTACTTC. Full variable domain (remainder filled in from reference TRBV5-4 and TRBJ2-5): ETGVTQSPTHLIKTRGQQVTLRCSSQSGHNTVSWYQQALGQGPQFIFQYYREEENGRGNFPPRFSGLQFPNYSSELNVNALELDDSALYLCASSSQTSGNQETQYFGPGTRLLVL.

Here the CDR3 DNA reads TGTGCCAGCTCGTCCCTTCCATTCACCGACAGGGGAATTGGCTACACCTTC. Its protein product is CASSSLPFTDRGIGYTF. J is TRBJ1-2 and V is TRBV18; 8 bases align to TRBD1. The CDR3 loop spans 17 amino acids. The V and J ends lost 6 bases and 7 bases, in that order; junction bases with no gene match: 19. From germline, CDR1 is KGHSH and CDR2 LQKENI.

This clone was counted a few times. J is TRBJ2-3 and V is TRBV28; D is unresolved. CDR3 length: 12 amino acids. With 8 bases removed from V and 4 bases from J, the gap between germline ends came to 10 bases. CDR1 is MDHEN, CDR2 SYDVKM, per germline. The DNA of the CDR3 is TGTGCCAGCGGATCAACGCCAGATACGCAGTATTTT. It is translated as CASGSTPDTQYF.

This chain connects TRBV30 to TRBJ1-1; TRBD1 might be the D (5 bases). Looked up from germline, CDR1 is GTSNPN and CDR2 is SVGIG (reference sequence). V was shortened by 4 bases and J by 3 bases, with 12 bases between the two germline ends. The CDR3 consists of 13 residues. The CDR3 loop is CAWTRGGDTEAFF. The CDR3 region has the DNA TGTGCCTGGACCCGAGGAGGGGACACTGAAGCTTTCTTT. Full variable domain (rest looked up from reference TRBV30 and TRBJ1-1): SQTIHQWPATLVQPVGSPLSLECTVEGTSNPNLYWYRQAAGRGLQLLFYSVGIGQISSEVPQNLSASRPQDRQFILSSKKLLLSDSGFYLCAWTRGGDTEAFFGQGTRLTVV.

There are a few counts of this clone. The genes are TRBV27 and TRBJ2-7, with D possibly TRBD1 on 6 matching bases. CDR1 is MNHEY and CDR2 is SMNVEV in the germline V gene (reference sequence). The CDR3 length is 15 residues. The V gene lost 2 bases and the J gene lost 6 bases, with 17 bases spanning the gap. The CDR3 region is CASSLQLGGVSEQYF. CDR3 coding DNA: TGTGCCAGCAGTTTACAGTTAGGGGGAGTGAGCGAGCAGTACTTC.

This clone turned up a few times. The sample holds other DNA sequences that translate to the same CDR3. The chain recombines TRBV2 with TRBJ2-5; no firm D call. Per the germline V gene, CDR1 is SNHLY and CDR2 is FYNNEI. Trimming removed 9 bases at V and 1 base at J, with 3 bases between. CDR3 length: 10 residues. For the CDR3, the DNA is TGTGCCAGTTCCCAAGAGACCCAGTACTTC. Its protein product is CASSQETQYF.

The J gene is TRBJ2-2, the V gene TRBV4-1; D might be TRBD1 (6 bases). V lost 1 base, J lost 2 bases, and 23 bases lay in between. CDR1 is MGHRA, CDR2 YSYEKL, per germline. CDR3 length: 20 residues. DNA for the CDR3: TGCGCCAGCAGCCAAGGGGCACAGGGTCGGAACCACCTAAACACCGGGGAGCTGTTTTTT. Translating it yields CASSQGAQGRNHLNTGELFF.

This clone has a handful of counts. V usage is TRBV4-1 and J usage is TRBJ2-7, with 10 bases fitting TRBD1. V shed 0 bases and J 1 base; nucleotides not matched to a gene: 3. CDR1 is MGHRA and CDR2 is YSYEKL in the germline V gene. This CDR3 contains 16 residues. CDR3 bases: TGCGCCAGCAGCCAAGACCGGGACAGGGGATCCTACGAGCAGTACTTC. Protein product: CASSQDRDRGSYEQYF.